This TCR beta chain was documented in a study of technical replicates of blood from several donors. CDR1 is SGHAT, CDR2 FQNNGV, per germline. Trimming took 1 base from V and 2 from J, leaving 12 bases between them. The CDR3 spans 15 residues. Generated by immunoSEQ multiplex PCR, the TCRdb table keeps only in-frame clones and is missing some. Found here are 70,000 to 85,000 clones, 80% to 95% of them singletons; the top ten hold around 0.42%. The chain carries TRBV11-2 and TRBJ2-7; unclear D gene. Sequences were obtained from T cells isolated from PBMCs. This TCR was sampled from a human donor in good health. CDR3 sequence: CASSLGSRLPYEQYF. CDR3 bases: TGTGCCAGCAGCTTAGGATCTAGGTTACCCTACGAGCAGTACTTC. The full variable domain, in which reference TRBV11-2 and TRBJ2-7 provide the parts outside the CDR3, is EAGVAQSPRYKIIEKRQSVAFWCNPISGHATLYWYQQILGQGPKLLIQFQNNGVVDDSQLPKDRFSAERLKGVDSTLKIQPAKLEDSAVYLCASSLGSRLPYEQYFGPGTRLTVT.